This T cell receptor (beta chain) was found in a study of blood T cell repertoires in COVID-19. For the study at large: Italy, Spain and the United States were the sources of the convalescent and acute COVID-19 samples. Nucleic acid was either cDNA or gDNA, and it came from T cells, B-cell-depleted T cells, or PBMCs.

Germline CDR1 is SGHNT and CDR2 is YENEEA. There are 18 residues in the CDR3. Germline trimming cut 5 bases from V and 1 base from J; bases unmatched to any gene: 15. How the authors handled the data: Nucleated cell counts were estimated from reference gene primer amplification. The data were produced by immunoSEQ multiplex PCR, yet TCRdb's version contains in-frame clones alone and is incomplete. The V and J calls and clone size come from that table; D and trimming were worked out from the DNA. The sample consists of 110,000 to 150,000 clones, 65% to 85% of them appearing once. The rearrangement uses TRBV11-3 and TRBJ2-3; 7 bases agree with TRBD2. The specimen sequenced was peripheral blood. The clonotype originates from a woman between 50 and 59 years old with acute or convalescent COVID-19. CDR3 loop: CASSKPTGSGGGTDTQYF. The CDR3 DNA follows: TGTGCCAGCAGCAAACCCACCGGCAGTGGGGGGGGCACAGATACGCAGTATTTT.